The sequence of this T cell receptor beta chain was determined in a study of cytomegalovirus exposure and HLA in healthy donors. Losses at the gene ends were 4 bases for V and 5 bases for J; bases not matched to a gene: 11. Per the germline V gene, CDR1 is SGDLS and CDR2 is YYNGEE. This CDR3 comprises 15 residues. The study's findings and limits: In a later analysis, V- and J-gene trimming of beta chains associated with a DCLRE1C missense variant, replicated independently.

13 Jbeta primers and 60 Vbeta primers were used for the PCR. Profiled with immunoSEQ multiplex PCR; TCRdb holds only in-frame clones, not every one. The data contain roughly 99,000 clones, around 77% of them singletons. A remark on this clone: Its cognate antigen is unknown.

This chain joins TRBV9 and TRBJ2-5; 7 nucleotides line up with TRBD2. The sequence was collected from a male donor in good health and CMV-seronegative. The sequenced sample was PBMCs. The CDR3 spells CASSTRTSREETQYF. As DNA, the CDR3 is TGTGCCAGCAGCACCCGGACTAGTCGTGAGGAGACCCAGTACTTC.